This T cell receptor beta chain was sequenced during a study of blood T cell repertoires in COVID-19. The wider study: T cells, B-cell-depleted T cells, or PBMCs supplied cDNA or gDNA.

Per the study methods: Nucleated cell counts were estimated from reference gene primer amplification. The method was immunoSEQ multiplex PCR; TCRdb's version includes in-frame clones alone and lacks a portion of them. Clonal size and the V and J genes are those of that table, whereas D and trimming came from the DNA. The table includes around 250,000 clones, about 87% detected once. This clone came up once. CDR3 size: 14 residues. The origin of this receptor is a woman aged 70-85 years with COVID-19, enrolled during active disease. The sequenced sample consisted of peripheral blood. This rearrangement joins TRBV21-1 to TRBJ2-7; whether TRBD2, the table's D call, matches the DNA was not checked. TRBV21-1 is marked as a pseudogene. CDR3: CASRQTSGAYEQYF. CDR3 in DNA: TGTGCCAGCAGACAGACTAGCGGAGCCTACGAGCAGTACTTC.